Listed here is a single T cell receptor (beta chain). Its antigen is as yet unknown. V was clipped by 3 bases and J by 2 bases, with 5 bases between them. The CDR3 contains 12 residues. Looked up from germline, CDR1 is GTSNPN and CDR2 is SVGIG (reference sequence). The record originates from a study of cytomegalovirus exposure and HLA in healthy donors. Study-level information: Among about 190 million T cells, an earlier analysis found roughly 100 million unique TCR beta sequences. Study-level points and caveats: The study flagged roughly 150 TCR beta chains as cytomegalovirus-associated.

Each of the donors was a healthy bone marrow donor. Researchers ran the PCR with 60 Vbeta and 13 Jbeta primers. How the authors handled the data: The count from a later analysis was some 80 million unique TCR beta chains, some 12 million of them shared. Sequencing used immunoSEQ multiplex PCR; TCRdb keeps in-frame clones, though not all of them. V, J and clone size are taken as reported in that table, and D and trimming were inferred from the DNA itself. The table has 100,000 to 150,000 clones, about 81% seen once. The sample comprised PBMCs. The chain carries TRBV30 and TRBJ1-5; D unclear. The receptor was derived from a woman aged 25 to 39 in good health and CMV-seronegative. The CDR3 sequence is CAWSPGNQPQHF. CDR3 DNA: TGTGCCTGGAGCCCGGGCAATCAGCCCCAGCATTTT.